Shown below are 18 T cell receptor beta chains from a single sample sequenced in a study of PD-1 blockade in classical Hodgkin lymphoma. Time point reported: cycle 4 day 1 (C4D1), after less than seven weeks of nivolumab. All patients relapsed after autologous stem cell transplantation, and brentuximab vedotin exposure varied. The data were produced by immunoSEQ multiplex PCR, yet TCRdb's version contains in-frame clones alone and is incomplete. The sample holds around 45,000 clones, around four fifths seen once. The starting material was peripheral blood mononuclear cells (PBMCs), obtained before the fourth cycle of nivolumab. These receptors were obtained from a human donor with classical Hodgkin lymphoma.

V usage is TRBV7-2 and J usage is TRBJ2-5; D gene unclear. The CDR3 covers 13 residues. Per germline, CDR1 SGHTA and CDR2 FQGNSA. Trimming stripped 2 bases from V and 5 bases from J, with 9 bases between. CDR3 loop: CASSLNSAETQYF. For the CDR3, the DNA is TGTGCCAGCAGCTTAAACAGCGCGGAGACCCAGTACTTC.

The chain employs TRBV5-4 and TRBJ1-5; TRBD1 agrees at 8 bases. CDR1 and CDR2 from the germline V gene are SGHNT and YYREEE (reference sequence). This CDR3 region has 15 residues. With V trimmed by 4 bases and J by 2 bases, 5 bases remained unmatched. The CDR3 bases are TGTGCCAGCAGCGAAGGGACAGGCCGCAATCAGCCCCAGCATTTT. Amino acids: CASSEGTGRNQPQHF.

The V gene is TRBV7-3, the J gene TRBJ2-7; a possible D gene is TRBD2 (6 bases). The length of the CDR3 is 13 residues. Trimming cost V 0 bases and J 6 bases, with 9 bases left between them. Germline CDR1 reads SGHTA; CDR2 reads FQGTGA. The CDR3 region is CASSLTLGGEQYF. The CDR3 DNA follows: TGTGCCAGCAGCTTAACGTTGGGGGGCGAGCAGTACTTC.

The chain combines TRBV10-3 with TRBJ2-7, with TRBD1 matching 9 bases. V shed 11 bases, J shed 3 bases, and the junction held 8 bases outside the gene matches. The CDR3 covers 13 residues. Germline V gene lookup returns CDR1 ENHRY and CDR2 SYGVKD. The CDR3 region is CAVAGTGFYEQYF. CDR3 coding DNA: TGTGCCGTAGCCGGGACAGGGTTCTACGAGCAGTACTTC.

The V and J genes are TRBV19 and TRBJ2-1; D ambiguous. The CDR3 is 17 amino acids. From germline, CDR1 is LNHDA and CDR2 SQIVND (reference sequence). V lost 5 bases, J lost 3 bases, and 20 bases lay in between. In nucleotides, the CDR3 is TGTGCCAGTAGTGAGGCCCTTTCCTCTCCCTACTACAATGAGCAGTTCTTC. This translates into CASSEALSSPYYNEQFF.

The CDR3 region is CSVQTGNSNQPQHF. The CDR3 DNA is TGCAGCGTCCAGACAGGGAATAGCAATCAGCCCCAGCATTTT. The chain employs TRBV29-1 and TRBJ1-5; TRBD1 matches 7 bases. The germline gives CDR1 SQVTM, CDR2 ANQGSEA. The J segment lost 0 bases and the V segment lost 6 bases, leaving 5 bases of the junction unmatched. The CDR3 totals 14 residues.

The chain is built from TRBV6-8 and TRBJ1-4; D not resolved. Trimming left V 1 base short and J 7 bases short, with 13 bases between. The germline V gene encodes CDR1 MNHGY and CDR2 SAAAGT. The CDR3 is 15 residues long. Here the CDR3 reads CASSYWEGVSEKLFF. For the CDR3, the DNA is TGTGCCAGCAGTTACTGGGAGGGAGTGTCTGAAAAACTGTTTTTT.

In regard to this clone: Within the sample, other DNA sequences also encode this same CDR3. The chain has TRBV4-1 and TRBJ1-1; TRBD1 matches at 10 bases. The germline gives CDR1 MGHRA, CDR2 YSYEKL. The J segment lost 5 bases and the V segment lost 3 bases, leaving 6 bases of the junction unmatched. The CDR3 is made up of 15 amino acids. The CDR3 DNA reads as TGCGCCAGCAGCCATTCGACAGGGGGCAATACTGAAGCTTTCTTT. Its protein is CASSHSTGGNTEAFF.

This sequence joins TRBV6-6 and TRBJ1-5; a weak D match, TRBD1 (6 bases). The CDR3 contains 13 residues. The ends were cut back, 8 bases at V and 5 bases at J, with 13 bases in the middle. From germline, CDR1 is MNHNY and CDR2 SVGAGI (reference sequence). Here the CDR3 reads CASLQGWDQPQHF. CDR3 sequence (DNA): TGTGCCAGCTTACAGGGTTGGGATCAGCCCCAGCATTTT.

About this clone itself: The DNA is left out, because the CDR3 cannot be placed on it with certainty; the CDR3 is given as TCRdb lists it. The CDR3 region is CASSFGPGEYGYTF. The chain recombines TRBV28 with TRBJ1-2; the table's D gene call, TRBD1, was not cross checked with the DNA. The CDR3 extends over 14 residues, inclusive of both ends. Germline V gene lookup returns CDR1 MDHEN and CDR2 SYDVKM.

As for this clone: Lacking the conserved final phenylalanine or tryptophan, this CDR3 likely reflects a read error. The DNA is omitted, as the CDR3 cannot be located on it reliably, and the CDR3 follows TCRdb's listing. The chain is built from TRBV7-6 and TRBJ2-6. Germline CDR1 SGHVS, CDR2 FNYEAQ. The CDR3 sequence runs 15 residues, both termini included. CDR3 amino acids: CASSRADESHKVGPI.

The chain has TRBV29-1 and TRBJ2-3; maybe TRBD1 (5 bases). Trimming took off 4 bases at V and 1 base at J, with 9 bases between the two ends. The CDR3 spans 13 residues. Germline V gives CDR1 SQVTM, CDR2 ANQGSEA. DNA for the CDR3: TGCAGCGTTGTTCGACAGCGCACAGATACGCAGTATTTT. This translates into CSVVRQRTDTQYF.

The genes are TRBV5-4 and TRBJ2-4; 11 positions match TRBD1. This CDR3 has 17 residues. The germline gives CDR1 SGHNT, CDR2 YYREEE (reference sequence). With V trimmed by 0 bases and J by 7 bases, 9 bases remained unmatched. The CDR3 spells CASSLAELGTGGNIQYF. The CDR3 DNA is TGTGCCAGCAGCTTGGCCGAACTCGGGACAGGGGGGAACATTCAGTACTTC. Full variable domain (remainder filled in from reference TRBV5-4 and TRBJ2-4): ETGVTQSPTHLIKTRGQQVTLRCSSQSGHNTVSWYQQALGQGPQFIFQYYREEENGRGNFPPRFSGLQFPNYSSELNVNALELDDSALYLCASSLAELGTGGNIQYFGAGTRLSVL.

The V call is TRBV6-6, the J call TRBJ1-2; D unclear. The V end was cut by 5 bases, the J end by 5 bases, with 12 bases between. Looked up from germline, CDR1 is MNHNY and CDR2 is SVGAGI (reference sequence). This CDR3 region has 13 residues. The CDR3 loop reads CASSAGDSYGYTF. The CDR3 DNA reads TGTGCCAGCAGTGCAGGAGATTCTTATGGCTACACCTTC.

The chain links TRBV29-1 to TRBJ1-2, with 8 nucleotides matching TRBD1. Unmatched junction bases numbered 17, after V lost 6 bases and J lost 5 bases. The CDR3 is 16 amino acids. Germline V gives CDR1 SQVTM, CDR2 ANQGSEA. The CDR3 DNA reads TGCAGCGTCCCGACCTCGGAGACAGGGGCAGGATATGGCTACACCTTC. Residues: CSVPTSETGAGYGYTF.

The rearrangement joins TRBV15 to TRBJ2-3, with D uncertain. Germline loops: CDR1 LNHNV, CDR2 YYDKDF (reference sequence). The V end lost 1 base, the J end lost 4 bases, and 9 bases lay between the germline ends. CDR3 size: 14 residues. CDR3 loop: CATSRGSSSDTQYF. In nucleotides, the CDR3 is TGTGCCACCAGCAGAGGGAGCAGTTCAGATACGCAGTATTTT.

The chain carries TRBV2 and TRBJ2-3, with a possible D match to TRBD2 (5 bases). V was cut by 2 bases and J by 9 bases, with 30 bases left in between. Germline V CDR1 and CDR2: SNHLY, FYNNEI. The CDR3 sequence is 19 residues long. CDR3 nucleotide sequence: TGTGCCAGCAGTGAAAGGCCTGGGGTGGCGGGCCCCCTAGGTTACACGCAGTATTTT. Translation gives CASSERPGVAGPLGYTQYF.

This clone was picked up one time. The genes are TRBV25-1 and TRBJ2-5; D tentatively reads TRBD1 or TRBD2 (5 bases each). Germline CDR1 and CDR2: MGHDK and SYGVNS. Trimming left V 6 bases short and J 5 bases short, with 13 bases between. The CDR3 has 13 residues. CDR3 sequence reads: CASSGTGLETQYF. As DNA, the CDR3 is TGTGCCAGCAGCGGCACGGGGCTTGAGACCCAGTACTTC.